This TCR beta chain was captured in a study of OX40 agonist ivuxolimab in advanced cancers. TCRdb's copy holds only in-frame clones and misses some; the assay was immunoSEQ multiplex PCR. The top ten clones hold approximately 0.61% of a sample with about 58,000 clones, roughly 87% of them seen once. The CDR3 totals 19 residues. The V segment lost 0 bases and the J segment 4 bases; nucleotides outside the gene matches: 16. Per the germline V gene, CDR1 is MRHNA and CDR2 is SNTAGT. This specimen consisted of CD4+ or CD8+ T cells sorted from blood, obtained in a trial of the OX40 agonist ivuxolimab. The sequence was obtained from an adult with an advanced solid tumor such as melanoma, head and neck, liver or kidney cancer. The chain employs TRBV6-4 and TRBJ1-1, with 8 bases lining up with TRBD1. The CDR3 loop is CASSDSIVYGDRRFTEAFF. CDR3 in DNA: TGTGCCAGCAGTGACTCGATAGTCTATGGGGACAGGCGATTCACTGAAGCTTTCTTT.